Given below is one TCR beta chain in context. What it recognizes is unknown. A much more abundant neighbour one base away suggests this may be a read error. This sample stems from a study of T cell repertoires in cytomegalovirus infection. TCRdb processed the reads anew with MiXCR; each CDR3 protein has one entry. The sample has roughly 570,000 distinct CDR3 sequences, 40% seen once. Trimming took 0 bases from V and 3 from J, leaving 9 bases between them. The CDR3 contains 15 residues. Germline V gene sequence: CDR1 SGHAT, CDR2 FQNNGV. The TCR was taken from a human donor in good health (CMV status not recorded). Some clones in this sample may be carry-over from other donors' samples. The sequenced sample was cultured PBMCs, obtained from culture after CMV antigen stimulation. The rearrangement uses TRBV11-2 and TRBJ2-1, with D perhaps TRBD2 (7 bases). The CDR3 loop is CASSLDGGHYNEQFF. CDR3 nucleotides: TGTGCCAGCAGCTTAGACGGGGGGCACTACAATGAGCAGTTCTTC.